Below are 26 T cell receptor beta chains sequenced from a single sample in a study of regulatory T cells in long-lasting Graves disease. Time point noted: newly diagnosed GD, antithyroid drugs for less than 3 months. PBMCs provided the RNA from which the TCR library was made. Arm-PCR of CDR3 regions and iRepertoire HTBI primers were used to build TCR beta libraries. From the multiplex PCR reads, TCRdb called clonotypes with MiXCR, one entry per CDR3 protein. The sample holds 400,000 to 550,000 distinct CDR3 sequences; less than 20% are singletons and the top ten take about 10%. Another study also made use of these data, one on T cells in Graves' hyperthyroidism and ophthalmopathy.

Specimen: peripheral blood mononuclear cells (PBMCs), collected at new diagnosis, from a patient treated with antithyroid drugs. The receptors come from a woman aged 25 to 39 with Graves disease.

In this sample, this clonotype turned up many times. CDR3 sequence: CASSLDGGVTGELFF. The CDR3 DNA sequence: TGTGCCAGCAGCTTAGACGGAGGGGTGACCGGGGAGCTGTTTTTT. The rearrangement joins TRBV11-3 to TRBJ2-2; D perhaps matches TRBD2 (6 bases). This CDR3 contains 15 residues. Germline CDR1 SGHNT, CDR2 YENEEA. V dropped 0 bases and J dropped 5 bases, with 10 bases sitting between them. The complete variable domain, with remaining parts taken from reference TRBV11-3 and TRBJ2-2, reads EAGVVQSPRYKIIEKKQPVAFWCNPISGHNTLYWYLQNLGQGPELLIRYENEEAVDDSQLPKDRFSAERLKGVDSTLKIQPAELGDSAVYLCASSLDGGVTGELFFGEGSRLTVL.

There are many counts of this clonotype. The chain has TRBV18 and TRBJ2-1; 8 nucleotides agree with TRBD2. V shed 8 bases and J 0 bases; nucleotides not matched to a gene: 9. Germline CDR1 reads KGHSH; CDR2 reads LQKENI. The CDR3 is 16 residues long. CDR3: CASSPSGQSSYNEQFF. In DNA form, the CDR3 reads TGTGCCAGCAGTCCTAGCGGGCAAAGCTCCTACAATGAGCAGTTCTTC.

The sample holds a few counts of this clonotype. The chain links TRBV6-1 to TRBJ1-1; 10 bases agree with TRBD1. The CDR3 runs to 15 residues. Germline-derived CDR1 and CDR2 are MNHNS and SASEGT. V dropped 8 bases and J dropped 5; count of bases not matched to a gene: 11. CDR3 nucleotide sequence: TGTGCCAGCCGAGCGGGGGGACAGGGGTTAACTGAAGCTTTCTTT. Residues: CASRAGGQGLTEAFF.

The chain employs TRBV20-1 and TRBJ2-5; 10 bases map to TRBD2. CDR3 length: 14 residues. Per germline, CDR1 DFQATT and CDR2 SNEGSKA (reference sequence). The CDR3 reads CRPKSGRDWETQYF. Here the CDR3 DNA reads TGCAGACCTAAGAGCGGGAGGGATTGGGAGACCCAGTACTTC.

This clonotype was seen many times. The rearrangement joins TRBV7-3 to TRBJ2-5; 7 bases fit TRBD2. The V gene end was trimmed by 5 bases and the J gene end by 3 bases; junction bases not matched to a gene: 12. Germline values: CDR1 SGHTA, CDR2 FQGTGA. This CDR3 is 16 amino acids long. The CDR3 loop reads CASSAEGRGLEETQYF. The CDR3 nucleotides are TGTGCCAGCAGCGCCGAGGGGAGGGGTCTAGAAGAGACCCAGTACTTC.

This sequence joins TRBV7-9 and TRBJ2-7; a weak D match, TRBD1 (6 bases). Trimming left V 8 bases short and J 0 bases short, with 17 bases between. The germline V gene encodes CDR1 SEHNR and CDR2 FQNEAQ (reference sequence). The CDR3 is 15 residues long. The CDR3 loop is CASGLRDRSSYEQYF. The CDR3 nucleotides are TGTGCCAGCGGATTGAGAGACAGGAGCTCCTACGAGCAGTACTTC.

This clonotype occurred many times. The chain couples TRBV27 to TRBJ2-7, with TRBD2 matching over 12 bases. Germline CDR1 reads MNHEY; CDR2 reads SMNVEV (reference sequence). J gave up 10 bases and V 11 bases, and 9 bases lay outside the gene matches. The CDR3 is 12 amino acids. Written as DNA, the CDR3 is TGTGCCTGCGGACTAGCGGGAAGAAGTCAGTACTTC. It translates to CACGLAGRSQYF.

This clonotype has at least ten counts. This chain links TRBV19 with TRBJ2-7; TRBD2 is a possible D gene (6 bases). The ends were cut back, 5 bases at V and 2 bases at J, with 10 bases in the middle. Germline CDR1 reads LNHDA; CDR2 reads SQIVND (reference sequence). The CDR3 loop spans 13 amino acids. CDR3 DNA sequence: TGTGCCAGTAGTCGGGAGAATACCTACGAGCAGTACTTC. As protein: CASSRENTYEQYF.

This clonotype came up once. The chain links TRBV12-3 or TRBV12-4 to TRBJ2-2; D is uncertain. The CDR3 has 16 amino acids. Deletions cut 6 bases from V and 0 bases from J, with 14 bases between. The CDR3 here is CASSPIRVANTGELFF. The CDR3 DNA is TGTGCCAGCAGCCCCATCCGGGTAGCGAACACCGGGGAGCTGTTTTTT.

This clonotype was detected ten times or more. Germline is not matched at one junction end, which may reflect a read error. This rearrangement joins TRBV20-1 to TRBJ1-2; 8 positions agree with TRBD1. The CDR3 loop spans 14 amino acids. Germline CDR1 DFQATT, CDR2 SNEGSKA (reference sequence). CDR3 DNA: TGCAGTGCTGGAGACCAGGGGGCCAGGTATGGCTACACCTTC. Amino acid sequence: CSAGDQGARYGYTF.

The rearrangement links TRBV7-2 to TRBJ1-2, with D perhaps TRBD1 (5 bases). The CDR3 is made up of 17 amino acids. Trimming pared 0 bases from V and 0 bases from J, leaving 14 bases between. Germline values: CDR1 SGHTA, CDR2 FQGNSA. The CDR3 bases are TGTGCCAGCAGCTTAGCGTCGACAGCCAAATCTAACTATGGCTACACCTTC. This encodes CASSLASTAKSNYGYTF.

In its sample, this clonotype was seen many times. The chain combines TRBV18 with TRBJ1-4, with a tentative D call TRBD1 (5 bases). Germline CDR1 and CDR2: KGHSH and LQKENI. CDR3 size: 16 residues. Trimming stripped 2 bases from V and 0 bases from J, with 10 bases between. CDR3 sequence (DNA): TGTGCCAGCTCACCATGGGACCTACCAACTAATGAAAAACTGTTTTTT. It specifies CASSPWDLPTNEKLFF.

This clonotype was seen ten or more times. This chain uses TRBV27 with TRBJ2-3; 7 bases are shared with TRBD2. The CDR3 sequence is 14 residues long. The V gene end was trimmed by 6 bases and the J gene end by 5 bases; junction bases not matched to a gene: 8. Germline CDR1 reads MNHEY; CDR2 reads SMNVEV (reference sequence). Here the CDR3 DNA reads TGTGCCAGCAGCCCCCGGGGGAGGGGAGATACGCAGTATTTT. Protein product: CASSPRGRGDTQYF.

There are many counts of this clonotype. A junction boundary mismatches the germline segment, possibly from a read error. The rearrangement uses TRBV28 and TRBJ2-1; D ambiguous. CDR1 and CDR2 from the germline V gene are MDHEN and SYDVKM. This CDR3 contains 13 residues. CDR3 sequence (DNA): TGTGCCAGCAATTTAGTCCCCTACAATGAGCAGTTCTTC. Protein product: CASNLVPYNEQFF.

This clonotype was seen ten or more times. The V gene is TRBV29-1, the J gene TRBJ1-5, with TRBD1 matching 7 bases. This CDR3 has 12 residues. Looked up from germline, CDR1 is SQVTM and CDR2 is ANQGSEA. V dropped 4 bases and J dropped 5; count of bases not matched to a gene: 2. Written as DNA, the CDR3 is TGCAGCGTTGGACAGGGCGATCAGCCCCAGCATTTT. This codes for CSVGQGDQPQHF.

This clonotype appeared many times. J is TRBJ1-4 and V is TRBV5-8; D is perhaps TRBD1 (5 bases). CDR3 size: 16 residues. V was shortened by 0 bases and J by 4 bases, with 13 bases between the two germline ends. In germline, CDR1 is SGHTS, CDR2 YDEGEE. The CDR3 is CASSLAQGAINEKLFF. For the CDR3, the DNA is TGTGCCAGCAGCTTGGCGCAGGGTGCAATTAATGAAAAACTGTTTTTT.

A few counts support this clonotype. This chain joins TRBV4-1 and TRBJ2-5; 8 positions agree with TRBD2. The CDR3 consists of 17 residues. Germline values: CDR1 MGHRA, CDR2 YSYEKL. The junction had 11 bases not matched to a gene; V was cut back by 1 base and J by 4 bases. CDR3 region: CASSQVQAGVPRETQYF. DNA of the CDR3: TGCGCCAGCAGCCAAGTACAAGCGGGAGTCCCGAGAGAGACCCAGTACTTC.

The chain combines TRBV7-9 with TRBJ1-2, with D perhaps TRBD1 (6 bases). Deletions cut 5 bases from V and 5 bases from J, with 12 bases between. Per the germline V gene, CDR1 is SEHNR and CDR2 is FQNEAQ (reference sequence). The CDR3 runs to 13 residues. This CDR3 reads CASSLQGLYGYTF. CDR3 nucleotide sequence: TGTGCCAGCAGCCTACAGGGTTTATATGGCTACACCTTC.

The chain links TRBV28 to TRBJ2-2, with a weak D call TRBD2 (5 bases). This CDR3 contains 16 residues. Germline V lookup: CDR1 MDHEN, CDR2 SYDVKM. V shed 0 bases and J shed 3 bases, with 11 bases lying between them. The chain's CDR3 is CASSLWGRVDTGELFF. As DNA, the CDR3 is TGTGCCAGCAGTTTATGGGGGAGAGTGGACACCGGGGAGCTGTTTTTT.

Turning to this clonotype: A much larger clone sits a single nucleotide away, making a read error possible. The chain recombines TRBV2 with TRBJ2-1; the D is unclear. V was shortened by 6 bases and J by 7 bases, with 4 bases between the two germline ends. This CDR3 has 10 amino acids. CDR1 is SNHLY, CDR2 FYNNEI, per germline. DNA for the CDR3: TGTGCCAGCAGCTGGAATGAGCAGTTCTTC. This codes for CASSWNEQFF.

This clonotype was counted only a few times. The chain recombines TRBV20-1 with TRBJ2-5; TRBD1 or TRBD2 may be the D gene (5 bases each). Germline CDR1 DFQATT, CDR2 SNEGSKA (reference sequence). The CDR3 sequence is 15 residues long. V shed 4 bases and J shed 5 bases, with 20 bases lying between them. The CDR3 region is CSATPRDPSTETQYF. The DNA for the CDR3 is TGCAGTGCTACACCCCGGGACCCTAGTACGGAGACCCAGTACTTC.

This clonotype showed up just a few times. The DNA for the CDR3 is TGTGCCAGCAGCTATAATACAGGGGGCTATGGCTACACCTTC. It codes for CASSYNTGGYGYTF. This rearrangement joins TRBV7-9 to TRBJ1-2; the match to TRBD1 covers 8 bases. In germline, CDR1 is SEHNR, CDR2 FQNEAQ (reference sequence). This CDR3 has 14 amino acids. V lost 4 bases to trimming and J lost 4 bases; unmatched junction nucleotides: 5.

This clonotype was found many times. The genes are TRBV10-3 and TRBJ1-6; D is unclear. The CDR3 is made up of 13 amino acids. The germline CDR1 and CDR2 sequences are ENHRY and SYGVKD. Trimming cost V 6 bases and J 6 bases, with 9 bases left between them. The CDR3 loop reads CAISDVINSPLHF. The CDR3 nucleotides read TGTGCCATCAGCGACGTTATTAATTCACCCCTCCACTTT.

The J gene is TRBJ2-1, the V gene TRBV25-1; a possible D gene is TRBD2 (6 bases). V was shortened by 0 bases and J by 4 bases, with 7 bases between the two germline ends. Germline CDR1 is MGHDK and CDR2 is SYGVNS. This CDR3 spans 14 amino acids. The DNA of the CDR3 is TGTGCCAGCAGTGAATATGGGACTTACAATGAGCAGTTCTTC. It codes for CASSEYGTYNEQFF. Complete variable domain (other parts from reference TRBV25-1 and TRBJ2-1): EADIYQTPRYLVIGTGKKITLECSQTMGHDKMYWYQQDPGMELHLIHYSYGVNSTEKGDLSSESTVSRIRTEHFPLTLESARPSHTSQYLCASSEYGTYNEQFFGPGTRLTVL.

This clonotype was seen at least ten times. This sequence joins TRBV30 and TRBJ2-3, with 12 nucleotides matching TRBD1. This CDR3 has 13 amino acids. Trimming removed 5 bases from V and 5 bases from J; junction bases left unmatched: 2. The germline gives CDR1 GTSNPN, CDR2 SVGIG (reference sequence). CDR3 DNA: TGTGCCTGGGGGACAGGGGGCAGAGATACGCAGTATTTT. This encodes CAWGTGGRDTQYF.

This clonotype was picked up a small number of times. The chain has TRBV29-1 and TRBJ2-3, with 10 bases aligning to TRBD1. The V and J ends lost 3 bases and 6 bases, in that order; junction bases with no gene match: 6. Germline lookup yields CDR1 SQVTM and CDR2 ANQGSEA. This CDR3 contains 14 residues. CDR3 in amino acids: CSVDRTGGADTQYF. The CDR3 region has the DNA TGCAGCGTTGACCGGACAGGGGGTGCGGATACGCAGTATTTT.